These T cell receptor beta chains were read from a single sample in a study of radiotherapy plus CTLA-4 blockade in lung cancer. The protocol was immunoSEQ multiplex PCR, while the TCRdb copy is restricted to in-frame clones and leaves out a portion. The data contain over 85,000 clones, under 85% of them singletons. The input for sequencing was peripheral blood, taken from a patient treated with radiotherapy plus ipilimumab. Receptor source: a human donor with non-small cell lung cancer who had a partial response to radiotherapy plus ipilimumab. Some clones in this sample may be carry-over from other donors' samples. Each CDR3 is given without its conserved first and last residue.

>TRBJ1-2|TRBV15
ATSSELWTGGTKAGYT
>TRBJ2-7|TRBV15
ATSRERGLSYEQY
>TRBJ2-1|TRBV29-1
SSGGGPNEQF
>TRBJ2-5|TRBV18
ASSPRSGRAETQY
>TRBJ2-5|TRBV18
ASSPPQGSTETQY
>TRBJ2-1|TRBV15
ATSRERGGRSYNEQF
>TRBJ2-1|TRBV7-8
ASSFPVGEQF
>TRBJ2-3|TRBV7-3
ASSPNLGADTQY
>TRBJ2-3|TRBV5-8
ASSRLAGGADTQY
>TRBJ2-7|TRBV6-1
ASRPLAASYEQY
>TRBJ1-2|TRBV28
ASSLSGPNYGYT
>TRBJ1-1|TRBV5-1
ASSRTGDRGGTEAF
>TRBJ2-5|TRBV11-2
ASSLDPGSEETQY
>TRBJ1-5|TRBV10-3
AISADSLQPQH
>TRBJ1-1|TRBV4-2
ASSQESRRLNTEAF
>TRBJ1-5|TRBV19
ASSPQTTGLGGNQPQH
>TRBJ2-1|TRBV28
ASSRGTNEQF
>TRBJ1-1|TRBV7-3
ASSLMGGENTEAF
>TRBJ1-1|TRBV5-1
ASSKTGLNTEAF
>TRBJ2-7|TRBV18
ANSTRVSYEQY
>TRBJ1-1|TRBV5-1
ASRGRENTEAF
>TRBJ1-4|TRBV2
ASSRLATNEKLF
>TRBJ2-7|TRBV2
ASSATSVAYEQY
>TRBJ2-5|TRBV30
AWSVGLAGGGGTQY
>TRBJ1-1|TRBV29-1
SVDLGTGRSEAF
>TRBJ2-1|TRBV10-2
ASSELDNEQF
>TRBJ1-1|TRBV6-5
ASSERRHTEAF
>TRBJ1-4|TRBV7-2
ASSLTGPGEKLF
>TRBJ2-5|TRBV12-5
ASGFAPGGDLGYETQY
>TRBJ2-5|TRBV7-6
ASSQDRQETQY
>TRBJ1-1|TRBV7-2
ASSLEGRGGTEAF
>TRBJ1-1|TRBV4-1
ASSLVPGQGVTEAF
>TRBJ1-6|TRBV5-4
ASRTQAGNSPLH
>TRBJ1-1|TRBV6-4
ASSAGRSGVTF
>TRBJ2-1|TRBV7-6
ATRSSGSSSWDEQF
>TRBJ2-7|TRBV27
ASSPQGGMAYEQY
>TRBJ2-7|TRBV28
ASSTVAGGLTYEQY
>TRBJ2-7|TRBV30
AWSVGGGSYEQY
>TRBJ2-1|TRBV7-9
ASSLGQGWEEQF
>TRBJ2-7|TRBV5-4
ASSRSGGLDEQY
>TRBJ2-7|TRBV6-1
ASSVTGGEQY
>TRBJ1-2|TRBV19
ASSIASSGTTNYGYT
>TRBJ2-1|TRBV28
ASSSSAPGLADHSSYNEQF
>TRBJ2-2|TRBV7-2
ASRSVGGNTGELF
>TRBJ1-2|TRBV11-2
ASSLEGAYGYT